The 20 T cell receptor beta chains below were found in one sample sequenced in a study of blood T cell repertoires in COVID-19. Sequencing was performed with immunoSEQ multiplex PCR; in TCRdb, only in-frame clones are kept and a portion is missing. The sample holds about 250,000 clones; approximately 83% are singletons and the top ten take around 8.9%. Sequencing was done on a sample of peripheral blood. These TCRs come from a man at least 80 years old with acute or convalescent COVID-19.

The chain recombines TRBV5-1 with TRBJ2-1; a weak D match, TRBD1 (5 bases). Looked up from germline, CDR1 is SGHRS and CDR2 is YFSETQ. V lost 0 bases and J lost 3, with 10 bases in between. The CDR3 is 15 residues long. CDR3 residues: CASSLGTDNYNEQFF. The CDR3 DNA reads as TGCGCCAGCAGCTTGGGGACGGACAACTACAATGAGCAGTTCTTC.

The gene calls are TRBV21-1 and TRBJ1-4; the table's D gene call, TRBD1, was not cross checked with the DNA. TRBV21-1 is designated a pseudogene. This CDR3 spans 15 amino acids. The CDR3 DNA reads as TGTGCCAGCAGCAAAGAGGGGACAGGGAGGGAAAAACTGTTTTTT. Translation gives CASSKEGTGREKLFF.

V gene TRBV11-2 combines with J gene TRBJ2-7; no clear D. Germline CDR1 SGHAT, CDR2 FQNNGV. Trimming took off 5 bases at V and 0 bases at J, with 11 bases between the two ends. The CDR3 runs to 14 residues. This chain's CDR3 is CASSKSSGSYEQYF. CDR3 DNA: TGTGCCAGCAGCAAGAGCTCCGGCTCCTACGAGCAGTACTTC.

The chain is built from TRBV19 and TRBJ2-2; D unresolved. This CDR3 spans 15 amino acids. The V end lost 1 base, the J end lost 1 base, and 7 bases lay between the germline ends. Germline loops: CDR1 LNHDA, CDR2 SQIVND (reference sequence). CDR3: CASSIVGRNTGELFF. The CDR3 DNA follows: TGTGCCAGTAGTATAGTGGGCAGGAACACCGGGGAGCTGTTTTTT.

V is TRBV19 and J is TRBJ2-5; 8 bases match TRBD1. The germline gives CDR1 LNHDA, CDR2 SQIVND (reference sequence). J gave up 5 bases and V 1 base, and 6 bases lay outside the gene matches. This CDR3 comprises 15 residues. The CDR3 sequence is CASSIVGQGRETQYF. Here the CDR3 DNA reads TGTGCCAGTAGTATAGTTGGACAGGGTAGGGAGACCCAGTACTTC.

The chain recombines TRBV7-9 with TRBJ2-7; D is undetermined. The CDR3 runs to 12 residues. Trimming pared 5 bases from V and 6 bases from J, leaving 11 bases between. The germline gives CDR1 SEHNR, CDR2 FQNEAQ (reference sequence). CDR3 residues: CASSPLPLEQYF. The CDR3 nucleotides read TGTGCCAGCAGCCCCCTCCCCCTCGAGCAGTACTTC.

Here the CDR3 DNA reads TGTGCCATCAGTGATGTGGGGGGGTCTAACTATGGCTACACCTTC. Translating gives CAISDVGGSNYGYTF. The chain links TRBV10-3 to TRBJ1-2; D might be TRBD1 (5 bases). Trimming removed 3 bases from V and 0 bases from J, with 11 bases in between. This CDR3 has 15 residues. Per the germline V gene, CDR1 is ENHRY and CDR2 is SYGVKD.

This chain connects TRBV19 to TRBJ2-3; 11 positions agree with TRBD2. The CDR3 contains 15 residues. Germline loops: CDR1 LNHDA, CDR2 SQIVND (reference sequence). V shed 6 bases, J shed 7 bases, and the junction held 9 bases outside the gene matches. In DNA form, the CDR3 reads TGTGCCAGTAGGGACTCCGGGACTAGCGGAAATACGCAGTATTTT. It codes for CASRDSGTSGNTQYF.

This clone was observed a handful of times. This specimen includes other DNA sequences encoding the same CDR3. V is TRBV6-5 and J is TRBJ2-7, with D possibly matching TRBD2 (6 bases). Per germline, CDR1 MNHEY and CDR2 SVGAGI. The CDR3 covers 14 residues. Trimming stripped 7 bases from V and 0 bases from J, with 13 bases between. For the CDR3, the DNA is TGTGCCAGCACCCTGGGGGGAAGCTCCTACGAGCAGTACTTC. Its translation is CASTLGGSSYEQYF.

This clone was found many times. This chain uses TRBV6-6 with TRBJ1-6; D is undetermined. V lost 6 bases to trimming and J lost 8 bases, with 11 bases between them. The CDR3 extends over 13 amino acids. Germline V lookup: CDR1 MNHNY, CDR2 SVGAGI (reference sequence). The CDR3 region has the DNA TGTGCCAGCAGCGACATGAGTCATTCACCCCTCCACTTT. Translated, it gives CASSDMSHSPLHF.

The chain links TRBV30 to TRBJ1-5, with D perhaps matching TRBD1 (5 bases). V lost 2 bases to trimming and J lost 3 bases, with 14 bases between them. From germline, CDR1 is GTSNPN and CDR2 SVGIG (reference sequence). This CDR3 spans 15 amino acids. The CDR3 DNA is TGTGCCTGGAGTCGGGGGGGGACCCTCAATCAGCCCCAGCATTTT. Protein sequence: CAWSRGGTLNQPQHF.

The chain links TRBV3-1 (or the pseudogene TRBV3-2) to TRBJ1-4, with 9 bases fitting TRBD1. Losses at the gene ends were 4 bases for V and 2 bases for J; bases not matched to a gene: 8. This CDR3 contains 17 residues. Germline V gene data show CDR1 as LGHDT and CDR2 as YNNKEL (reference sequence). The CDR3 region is CASSPYLQGATNEKLFF. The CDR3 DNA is TGTGCCAGCAGCCCCTACCTACAGGGGGCCACTAATGAAAAACTGTTTTTT.

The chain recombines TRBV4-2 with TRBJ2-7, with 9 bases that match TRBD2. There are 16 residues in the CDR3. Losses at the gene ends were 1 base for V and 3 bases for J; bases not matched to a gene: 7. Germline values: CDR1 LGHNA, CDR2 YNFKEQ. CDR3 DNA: TGTGCCAGCAGCCAAGCACTAGCGGGCGCCCTCTACGAGCAGTACTTC. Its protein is CASSQALAGALYEQYF.

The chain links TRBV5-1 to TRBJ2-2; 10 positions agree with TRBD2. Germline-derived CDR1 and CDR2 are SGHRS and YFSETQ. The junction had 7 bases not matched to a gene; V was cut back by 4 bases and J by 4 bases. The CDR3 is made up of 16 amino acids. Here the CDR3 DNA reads TGCGCCAGCAGCCCCAATCTAGCGGGAGTCACCGGGGAGCTGTTTTTT. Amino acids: CASSPNLAGVTGELFF.

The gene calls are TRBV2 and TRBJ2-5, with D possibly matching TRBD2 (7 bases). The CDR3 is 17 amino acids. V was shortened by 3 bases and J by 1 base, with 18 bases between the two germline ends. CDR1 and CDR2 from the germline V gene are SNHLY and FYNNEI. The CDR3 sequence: CASSEGRGGGGQETQYF. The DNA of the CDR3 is TGTGCCAGCAGTGAGGGAAGAGGGGGAGGGGGCCAAGAGACCCAGTACTTC. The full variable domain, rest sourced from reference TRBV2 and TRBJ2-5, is EPEVTQTPSHQVTQMGQEVILRCVPISNHLYFYWYRQILGQKVEFLVSFYNNEISEKSEIFDDQFSVERPDGSNFTLKIRSTKLEDSAMYFCASSEGRGGGGQETQYFGPGTRLLVL.

The CDR3 loop reads CASSLQEGSYGYTF. As DNA, the CDR3 is TGTGCCAGCAGCCTACAGGAGGGGAGCTATGGCTACACCTTC. V usage is TRBV28 and J usage is TRBJ1-2; D might be TRBD1 (5 bases). Trimming cost V 6 bases and J 4 bases, with 15 bases left between them. CDR1 and CDR2 (germline): MDHEN, SYDVKM. CDR3 size: 14 residues.

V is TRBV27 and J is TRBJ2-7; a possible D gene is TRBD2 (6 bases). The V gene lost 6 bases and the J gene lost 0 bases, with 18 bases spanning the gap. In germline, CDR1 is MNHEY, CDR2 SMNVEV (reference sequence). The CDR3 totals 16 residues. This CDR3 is CASSFRSGQSSYEQYF. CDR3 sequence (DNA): TGTGCCAGCAGCTTCCGGAGCGGGCAGAGCTCCTACGAGCAGTACTTC.

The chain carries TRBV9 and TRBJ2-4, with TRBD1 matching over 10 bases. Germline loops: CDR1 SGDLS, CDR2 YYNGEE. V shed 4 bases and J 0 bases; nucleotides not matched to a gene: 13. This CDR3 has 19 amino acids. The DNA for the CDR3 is TGTGCCAGCAGCCCCCATCCAGGGACAGGGGCGCTAGCCAAAAACATTCAGTACTTC. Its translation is CASSPHPGTGALAKNIQYF.

This CDR3 reads CASSLATAANYGYTF. The CDR3 DNA reads TGTGCCAGCAGCTTAGCGACAGCCGCTAACTATGGCTACACCTTC. The chain recombines TRBV7-9 with TRBJ1-2; D is perhaps TRBD1 (5 bases). Trimming cost V 0 bases and J 0 bases, with 8 bases left between them. The CDR3 has 15 amino acids. Germline V gene lookup returns CDR1 SEHNR and CDR2 FQNEAQ (reference sequence).

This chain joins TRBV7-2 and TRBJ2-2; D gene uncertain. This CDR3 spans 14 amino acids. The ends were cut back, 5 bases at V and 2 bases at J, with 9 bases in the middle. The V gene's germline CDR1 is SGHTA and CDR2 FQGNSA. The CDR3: CASSLTVNTGELFF. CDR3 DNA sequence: TGTGCCAGCAGCCTCACAGTTAACACCGGGGAGCTGTTTTTT.